This passage covers 19 T cell receptor beta chains from one sample sequenced in a study of cytomegalovirus exposure and HLA in healthy donors. The PCR had 60 Vbeta and 13 Jbeta primers. Profiled with immunoSEQ multiplex PCR; TCRdb holds only in-frame clones, not every one. The sample holds 30,000 to 35,000 clones. The material sequenced was PBMCs. These receptors were obtained from a woman in her thirties or forties in good health and CMV-seropositive.

The chain employs TRBV6-5 and TRBJ1-2, with a tentative D call TRBD1 (6 bases). Trimming took 6 bases from V and 1 from J, leaving 9 bases between them. CDR1 is MNHEY, CDR2 SVGAGI, per germline. There are 13 residues in the CDR3. The CDR3 nucleotides are TGTGCCAGCAGCCGGACAGATAACTATGGCTACACCTTC. This translates into CASSRTDNYGYTF.

The rearrangement joins TRBV2 to TRBJ2-1; TRBD2 matches 12 bases. With 2 bases clipped from V and 4 bases from J, the junction kept 0 bases outside the gene matches. Germline lookup yields CDR1 SNHLY and CDR2 FYNNEI. The CDR3 length is 15 residues. This CDR3 is CASSELAGGYNEQFF. The DNA for the CDR3 is TGTGCCAGCAGTGAACTAGCGGGAGGGTACAATGAGCAGTTCTTC.

The rearrangement joins TRBV18 to TRBJ2-7; 7 bases map to TRBD1. In germline, CDR1 is KGHSH, CDR2 LQKENI. The CDR3 is made up of 16 amino acids. The ends lost 0 bases at V and 3 bases at J; junction bases unmatched: 8. The CDR3 DNA is TGTGCCAGCTCACCACCGGGTCGGGACAGCATCTACGAGCAGTACTTC. This gives the protein CASSPPGRDSIYEQYF.

The chain employs TRBV10-3 and TRBJ2-7; 7 bases align to TRBD1. With V trimmed by 4 bases and J by 2 bases, 11 bases remained unmatched. Germline CDR1 is ENHRY and CDR2 is SYGVKD. The CDR3 consists of 16 residues. Written as DNA, the CDR3 is TGTGCCATCAGTGGAGGTCAGGGGGTTGAGGCCTACGAGCAGTACTTC. Its protein product is CAISGGQGVEAYEQYF.

The chain combines TRBV6-5 with TRBJ2-1, with 7 nucleotides matching TRBD2. V lost 6 bases, J lost 5 bases, and 10 bases stayed unmatched. Germline assignment: CDR1 MNHEY and CDR2 SVGAGI. The CDR3 runs to 15 residues. DNA of the CDR3: TGTGCCAGCAGGCTCGGGACTACAATAAACAATGAGCAGTTCTTC. Protein product: CASRLGTTINNEQFF.

The chain carries TRBV9 and TRBJ2-7; 7 positions match TRBD1. The CDR3 loop spans 15 amino acids. The ends lost 0 bases at V and 3 bases at J; junction bases unmatched: 6. Germline CDR1 is SGDLS and CDR2 is YYNGEE. CDR3 protein: CASSVASTGLYEQYF. CDR3 DNA: TGTGCCAGCAGCGTAGCCTCGACAGGGCTCTACGAGCAGTACTTC. Together with reference TRBV9 and TRBJ2-7, the CDR3 gives the full variable domain: DSGVTQTPKHLITATGQRVTLRCSPRSGDLSVYWYQQSLDQGLQFLIQYYNGEERAKGNILERFSAQQFPDLHSELNLSSLELGDSALYFCASSVASTGLYEQYFGPGTRLTVT.

This chain uses TRBV6-1 with TRBJ1-5, with D tentatively TRBD1 (5 bases). The CDR3 sequence is 15 residues long. Between the trimmed V and J ends, which lost 0 bases and 2 bases, there was a span of 8 bases. Germline V gene sequence: CDR1 MNHNS, CDR2 SASEGT. CDR3 in DNA: TGTGCCAGCAGTGAAGCTAAAGGGGGCAATCAGCCCCAGCATTTT. It translates to CASSEAKGGNQPQHF.

This sequence joins TRBV11-3 and TRBJ2-1; 10 nucleotides agree with TRBD2. CDR1 and CDR2 (germline): SGHNT, YENEEA. Unmatched junction bases numbered 10, after V lost 1 base and J lost 10 bases. CDR3 size: 16 residues. The CDR3 is CASSLGGLAGVREQFF. The CDR3 DNA follows: TGTGCCAGCAGCTTAGGTGGGCTAGCGGGAGTTAGGGAGCAGTTCTTC.

V usage is TRBV6-1 and J usage is TRBJ1-5; 7 bases align to TRBD1. The CDR3 loop spans 15 amino acids. Germline values: CDR1 MNHNS, CDR2 SASEGT. Trimming removed 4 bases from V and 3 bases from J; junction bases left unmatched: 6. CDR3 amino acids: CASSAQGNYNQPQHF. The CDR3, as DNA: TGTGCCAGCAGTGCACAGGGGAATTACAATCAGCCCCAGCATTTT.

The gene calls are TRBV19 and TRBJ2-7, with 12 bases identical to TRBD1. The CDR3 totals 19 residues. Germline-derived CDR1 and CDR2 are LNHDA and SQIVND (reference sequence). The J segment lost 3 bases and the V segment lost 1 base, leaving 13 bases of the junction unmatched. The CDR3 DNA sequence: TGTGCCAGTAGTATAGGGGACAGGGGGCGAGGAACTACCAGCTACGAGCAGTACTTC. It yields the protein CASSIGDRGRGTTSYEQYF.

The genes are TRBV2 and TRBJ1-1; D is undetermined. Germline values: CDR1 SNHLY, CDR2 FYNNEI. The CDR3 is 13 amino acids. Deletions cut 4 bases from V and 1 base from J, with 7 bases between. CDR3 sequence (DNA): TGTGCCAGCAGTGGAAGACAGAACACTGAAGCTTTCTTT. Protein product: CASSGRQNTEAFF.

The chain joins TRBV10-2 to TRBJ2-1; D gene ambiguous. Germline V CDR1 and CDR2: WSHSY, SAAADI. This CDR3 has 14 residues. V lost 0 bases to trimming and J lost 10 bases, with 13 bases between them. This CDR3 reads CASSESARVNEQFF. DNA for the CDR3: TGCGCCAGCAGTGAGTCAGCTAGAGTCAACGAGCAGTTCTTC.

This chain uses TRBV14 with TRBJ2-5, with 14 bases aligning to TRBD2. Germline loops: CDR1 SGHDN, CDR2 FVKESK. V was pared by 4 bases and J by 5 bases, with 9 bases of the junction left unmatched. The CDR3 extends over 17 amino acids. The CDR3 DNA sequence: TGTGCCAGCAGCCCGGGACTAGCGGGAGAGTATTCGGAGACCCAGTACTTC. Protein sequence: CASSPGLAGEYSETQYF.

The chain is built from TRBV15 and TRBJ2-2; D is possibly TRBD1 (5 bases). The length of the CDR3 is 16 residues. V was clipped by 0 bases and J by 1 base, with 9 bases between them. Looked up from germline, CDR1 is LNHNV and CDR2 is YYDKDF (reference sequence). CDR3 loop: CATSRDWGRNTGELFF. The CDR3 DNA is TGTGCCACCAGCAGAGATTGGGGCCGGAACACCGGGGAGCTGTTTTTT.

V is TRBV11-2 and J is TRBJ2-3; D may be TRBD2 (5 bases). The germline CDR1 and CDR2 sequences are SGHAT and FQNNGV. This CDR3 is 15 amino acids long. Trimming shortened V by 4 bases and J by 0 bases, and 11 bases separated the two germline ends. In DNA, the CDR3 is TGTGCCAGCAGCTGGAGCGGATCTAGCACAGATACGCAGTATTTT. It is translated as CASSWSGSSTDTQYF.

The chain combines TRBV9 with TRBJ2-7, with D perhaps TRBD2 (6 bases). The CDR3 extends over 16 amino acids. Germline assignment: CDR1 SGDLS and CDR2 YYNGEE. Deletions cut 3 bases from V and 7 bases from J, with 23 bases between. The CDR3 nucleotides read TGTGCCAGCAGCGGTCCACCCTTGGGGGGATTAGCTGAGCAGTACTTC. Translating it yields CASSGPPLGGLAEQYF.

V and J are TRBV7-9 and TRBJ1-2; the D is unclear. This CDR3 has 11 amino acids. Trimming took off 3 bases at V and 5 bases at J, with 4 bases between the two ends. CDR1 is SEHNR, CDR2 FQNEAQ, per germline (reference sequence). CDR3 loop: CASSFEYGYTF. The CDR3 region has the DNA TGTGCCAGCAGCTTCGAGTATGGCTACACCTTC.

The chain carries TRBV18 and TRBJ1-1; 8 bases map to TRBD1. The CDR3 length is 16 residues. Germline lookup yields CDR1 KGHSH and CDR2 LQKENI. After removal of 1 base from V and 1 base from J, the junction contained 5 bases not matched to a gene. The CDR3 here is CASSPRQGSENTEAFF. CDR3 DNA sequence: TGTGCCAGCTCACCACGACAGGGGAGTGAGAACACTGAAGCTTTCTTT.

The chain couples TRBV7-8 to TRBJ1-2, with D perhaps matching TRBD1 (6 bases). The CDR3 length is 13 residues. The V gene's germline CDR1 is SGHVS and CDR2 FQNEAQ. V lost 5 bases to trimming and J lost 6 bases, with 13 bases between them. Here the CDR3 reads CASSPTGSDGYTF. The CDR3 DNA reads as TGTGCCAGCAGCCCTACAGGGTCCGATGGCTACACCTTC.